This entry is about one TCR beta chain. The target antigen is unknown. These data come from a study of cytomegalovirus exposure and HLA in healthy donors. Whole-study findings and limits: Confirmation was obtained in vitro that a few CMV-associated chains are specific for CMV antigens. CMV serostatus was the sole immune exposure data available. In an earlier analysis, most TCR beta V segments were productive about 90% or about 30% of the time. Fewer N-insertions (relative to the roughly 610-donor mean) were reportedly seen in an Asian-associated ancestry cluster in a later analysis.

The V segment lost 5 bases and the J segment 1 base; nucleotides outside the gene matches: 7. In germline, CDR1 is MDHEN, CDR2 SYDVKM. The CDR3 has 16 amino acids. With 60 Vbeta and 13 Jbeta primers, the PCR was carried out. Sequenced by immunoSEQ multiplex PCR; TCRdb stores in-frame clones only, minus some. The sample has approximately 120,000 clones, around three quarters seen once; the top ten hold 1.2%. This receptor was obtained from a female donor in good health and CMV-seronegative. The chain is built from TRBV28 and TRBJ2-2; TRBD1 matches 7 bases. Input material: PBMCs. CDR3: CASSKGTAMNTGELFF. CDR3 sequence (DNA): TGTGCCAGCAGTAAGGGGACAGCGATGAACACCGGGGAGCTGTTTTTT. Using reference TRBV28 and TRBJ2-2 for the parts outside the CDR3, the full variable domain is DVKVTQSSRYLVKRTGEKVFLECVQDMDHENMFWYRQDPGLGLRLIYFSYDVKMKEKGDIPEGYSVSREKKERFSLILESASTNQTSMYLCASSKGTAMNTGELFFGEGSRLTVL.